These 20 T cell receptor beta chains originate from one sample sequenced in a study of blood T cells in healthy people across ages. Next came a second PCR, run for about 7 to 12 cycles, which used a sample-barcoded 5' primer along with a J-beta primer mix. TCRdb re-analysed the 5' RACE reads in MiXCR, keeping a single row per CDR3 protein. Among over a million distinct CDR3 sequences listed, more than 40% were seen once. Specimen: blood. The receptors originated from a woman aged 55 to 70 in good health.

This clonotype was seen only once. The DNA for the CDR3 is TGTGCCAGCAGCTTAGGAGACGGACCCTATGGCTACACCTTC. Translating gives CASSLGDGPYGYTF. J is TRBJ1-2 and V is TRBV7-8; D is uncertain. Per the germline V gene, CDR1 is SGHVS and CDR2 is FQNEAQ. The V end lost 1 base, the J end lost 4 bases, and 10 bases lay between the germline ends. The CDR3 length is 14 residues. The whole variable domain, filled in from reference TRBV7-8 and TRBJ1-2, reads GAGVSQSPRYKVAKRGQDVALRCDPISGHVSLFWYQQALGQGPEFLTYFQNEAQLDKSGLPSDRFFAERPEGSVSTLKIQRTQQEDSAVYLCASSLGDGPYGYTFGSGTRLTVV.

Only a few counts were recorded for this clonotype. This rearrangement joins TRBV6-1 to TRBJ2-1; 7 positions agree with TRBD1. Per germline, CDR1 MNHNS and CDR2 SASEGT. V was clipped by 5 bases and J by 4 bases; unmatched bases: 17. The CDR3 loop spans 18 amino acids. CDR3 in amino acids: CASSTKHQTGRGYNEQFF. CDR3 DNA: TGTGCCAGCAGTACCAAACATCAGACAGGGCGTGGATACAATGAGCAGTTCTTC.

The CDR3 region is CSAIGGGRNEQFF. CDR3 nucleotides: TGCAGTGCTATAGGTGGCGGGAGAAATGAGCAGTTCTTC. The chain employs TRBV20-1 and TRBJ2-1; TRBD2 matches at 7 bases. The CDR3 runs to 13 residues. CDR1 and CDR2 (germline): DFQATT, SNEGSKA (reference sequence). Trimming at V came to 4 bases and at J to 7 bases, leaving 7 bases not matched to a gene.

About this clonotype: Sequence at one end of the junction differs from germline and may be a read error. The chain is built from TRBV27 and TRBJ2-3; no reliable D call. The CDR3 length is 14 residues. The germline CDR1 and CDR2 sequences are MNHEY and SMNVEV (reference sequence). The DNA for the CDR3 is TGTGCCAGCAGTTTAAAGGGCCCCACAGATACGCGGTATTTT. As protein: CASSLKGPTDTRYF.

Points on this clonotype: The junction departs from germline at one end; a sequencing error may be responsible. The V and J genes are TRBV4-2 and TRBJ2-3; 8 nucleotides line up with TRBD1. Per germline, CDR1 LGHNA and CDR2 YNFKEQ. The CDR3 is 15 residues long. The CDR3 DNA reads TGTGCCTGCAGCCCCCTGGACAGGGCCCCAGATACGCAGTATTTT. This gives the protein CACSPLDRAPDTQYF.

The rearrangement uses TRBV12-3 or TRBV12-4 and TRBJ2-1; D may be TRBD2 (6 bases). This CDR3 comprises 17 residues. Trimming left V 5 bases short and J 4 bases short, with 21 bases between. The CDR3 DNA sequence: TGTGCCAGCAGTCATATAGCGGCTAGCCTCGTTTACAATGAGCAGTTCTTC. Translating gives CASSHIAASLVYNEQFF.

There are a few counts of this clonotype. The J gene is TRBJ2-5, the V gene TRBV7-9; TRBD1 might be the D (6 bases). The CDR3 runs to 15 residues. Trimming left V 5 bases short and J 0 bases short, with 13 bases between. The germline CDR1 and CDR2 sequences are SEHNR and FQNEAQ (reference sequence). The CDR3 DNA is TGTGCCAGCAGCACTCCGGGACAAGACCAAGAGACCCAGTACTTC. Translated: CASSTPGQDQETQYF.

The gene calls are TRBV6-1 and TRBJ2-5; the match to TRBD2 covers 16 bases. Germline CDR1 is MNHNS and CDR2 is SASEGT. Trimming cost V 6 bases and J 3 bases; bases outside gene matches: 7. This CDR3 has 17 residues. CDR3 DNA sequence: TGTGCCAGCAGAACCGGGACTAGCGGGAGGGTCGAAGAGACCCAGTACTTC. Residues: CASRTGTSGRVEETQYF.

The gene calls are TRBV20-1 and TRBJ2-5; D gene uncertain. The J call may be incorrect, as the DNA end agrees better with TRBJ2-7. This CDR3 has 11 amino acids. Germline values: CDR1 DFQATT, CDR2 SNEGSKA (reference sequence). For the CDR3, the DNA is TGCAGTGCTAGAGTAATCCACGAGCAGTACTTC. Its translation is CSARVIHEQYF.

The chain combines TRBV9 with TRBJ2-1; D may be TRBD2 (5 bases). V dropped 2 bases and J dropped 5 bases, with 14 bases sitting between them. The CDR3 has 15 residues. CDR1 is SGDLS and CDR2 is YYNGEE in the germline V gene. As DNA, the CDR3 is TGTGCCAGCAGCGTTGCACGGGGTGTCGACAATGAGCAGTTCTTC. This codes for CASSVARGVDNEQFF.

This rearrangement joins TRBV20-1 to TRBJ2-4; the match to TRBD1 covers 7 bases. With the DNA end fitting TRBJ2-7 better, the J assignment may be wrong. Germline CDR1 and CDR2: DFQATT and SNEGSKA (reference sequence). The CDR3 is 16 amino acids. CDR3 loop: CSAPFHRQGGDYEQYF. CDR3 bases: TGCAGTGCCCCATTTCACAGACAGGGTGGGGACTACGAGCAGTACTTC.

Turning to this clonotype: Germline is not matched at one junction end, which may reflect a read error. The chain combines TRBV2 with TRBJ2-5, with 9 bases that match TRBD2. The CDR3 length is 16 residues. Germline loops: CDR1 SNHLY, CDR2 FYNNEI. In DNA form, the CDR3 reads TGTACCAGCAGTGACGCGGGAGGGAAGTACCAAGAGACCCAGTACTTC. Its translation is CTSSDAGGKYQETQYF.

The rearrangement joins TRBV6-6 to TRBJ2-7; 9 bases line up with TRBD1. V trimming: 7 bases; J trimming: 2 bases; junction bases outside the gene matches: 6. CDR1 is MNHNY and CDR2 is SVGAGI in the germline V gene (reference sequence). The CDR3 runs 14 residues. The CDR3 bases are TGTGCCAGCACCATGGGACAGGGTCCCTACGAGCAGTACTTC. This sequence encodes CASTMGQGPYEQYF.

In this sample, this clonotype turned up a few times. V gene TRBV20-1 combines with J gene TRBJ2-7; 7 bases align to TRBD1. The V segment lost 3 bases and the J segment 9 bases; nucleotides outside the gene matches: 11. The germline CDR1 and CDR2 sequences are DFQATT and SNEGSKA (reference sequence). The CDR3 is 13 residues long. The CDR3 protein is CSASRQGLPGQYF. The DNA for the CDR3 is TGCAGTGCTAGCCGACAGGGTCTCCCGGGGCAGTACTTC.

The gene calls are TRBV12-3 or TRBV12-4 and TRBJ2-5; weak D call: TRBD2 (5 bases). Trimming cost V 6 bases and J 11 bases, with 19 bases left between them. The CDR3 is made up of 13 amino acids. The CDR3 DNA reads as TGTGCCAGCAGGGGGAGCTCCTACAATGAGCAGTACTTC. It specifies CASRGSSYNEQYF.

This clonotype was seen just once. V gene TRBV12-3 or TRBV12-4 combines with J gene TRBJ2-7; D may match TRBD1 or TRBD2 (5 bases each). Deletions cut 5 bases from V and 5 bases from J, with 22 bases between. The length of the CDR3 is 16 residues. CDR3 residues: CASSTHNPGRVDEQYF. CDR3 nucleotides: TGTGCCAGCAGTACTCACAACCCGGGACGCGTCGACGAGCAGTACTTC.

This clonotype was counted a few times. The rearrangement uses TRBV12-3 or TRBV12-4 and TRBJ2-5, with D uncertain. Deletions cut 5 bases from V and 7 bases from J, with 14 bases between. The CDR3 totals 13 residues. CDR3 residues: CASSDGFTGTQYF. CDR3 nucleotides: TGTGCCAGCAGTGACGGGTTCACGGGGACCCAGTACTTC.

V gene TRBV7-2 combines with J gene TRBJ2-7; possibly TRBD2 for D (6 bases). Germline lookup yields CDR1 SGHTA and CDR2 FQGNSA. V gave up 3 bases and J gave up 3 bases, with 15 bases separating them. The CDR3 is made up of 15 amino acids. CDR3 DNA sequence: TGTGCCAGCAGCTTCTTCCTCGGGAGTCACTACGAGCAGTACTTC. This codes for CASSFFLGSHYEQYF.

CDR3 protein: CAISDSNRGSYEQYF. Here the CDR3 DNA reads TGTGCCATCAGTGACTCCAACAGGGGCTCCTACGAGCAGTACTTC. The rearrangement joins TRBV10-3 to TRBJ2-7; TRBD1 agrees at 7 bases. Germline lookup yields CDR1 ENHRY and CDR2 SYGVKD. V was pared by 3 bases and J by 0 bases, with 5 bases of the junction left unmatched. This CDR3 spans 15 amino acids.

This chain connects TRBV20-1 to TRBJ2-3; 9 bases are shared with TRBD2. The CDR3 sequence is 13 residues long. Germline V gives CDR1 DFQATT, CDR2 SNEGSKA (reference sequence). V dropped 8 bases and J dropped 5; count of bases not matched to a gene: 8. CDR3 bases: TGCAGTTATGGCGGGAGGGGGTTAGATACGCAGTATTTT. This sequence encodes CSYGGRGLDTQYF.